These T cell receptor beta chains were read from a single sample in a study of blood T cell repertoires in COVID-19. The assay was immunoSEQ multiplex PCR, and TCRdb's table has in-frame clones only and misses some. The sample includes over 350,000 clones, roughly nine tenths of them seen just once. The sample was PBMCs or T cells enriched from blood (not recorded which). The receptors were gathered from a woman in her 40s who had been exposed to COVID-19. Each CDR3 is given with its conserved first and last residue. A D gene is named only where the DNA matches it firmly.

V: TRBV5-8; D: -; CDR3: CASSFRGEQFF
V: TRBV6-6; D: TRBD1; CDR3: CASSPQLSTGTLHSPLHF
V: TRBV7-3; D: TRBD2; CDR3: CASSSGTSGTDTQYF
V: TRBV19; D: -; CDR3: CASNSQGTSFFNTEAFF
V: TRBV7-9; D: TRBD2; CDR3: CASSSGGQGQETQYF
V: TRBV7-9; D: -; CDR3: CASSEPGQSNEKLFF
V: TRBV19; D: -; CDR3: CASILGTGNTEAFF
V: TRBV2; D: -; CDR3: CASSLTGSETQYF
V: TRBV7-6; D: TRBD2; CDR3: CASSLHGRGGLSYNEQFF
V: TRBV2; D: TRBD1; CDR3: CASSARTGGNQPQHF
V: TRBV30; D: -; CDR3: CAWIRGADTGELFF
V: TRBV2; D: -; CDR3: CASSEGGASYQETQYF
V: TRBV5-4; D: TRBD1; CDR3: CASSQGQGENSPLHF
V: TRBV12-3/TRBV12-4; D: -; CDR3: CASSFSGVREQYF
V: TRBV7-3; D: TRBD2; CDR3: CASSVAGGQETQYF
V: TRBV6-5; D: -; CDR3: CASRDTSTDTQYF
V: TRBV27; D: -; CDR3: CASRAGLTEAFF